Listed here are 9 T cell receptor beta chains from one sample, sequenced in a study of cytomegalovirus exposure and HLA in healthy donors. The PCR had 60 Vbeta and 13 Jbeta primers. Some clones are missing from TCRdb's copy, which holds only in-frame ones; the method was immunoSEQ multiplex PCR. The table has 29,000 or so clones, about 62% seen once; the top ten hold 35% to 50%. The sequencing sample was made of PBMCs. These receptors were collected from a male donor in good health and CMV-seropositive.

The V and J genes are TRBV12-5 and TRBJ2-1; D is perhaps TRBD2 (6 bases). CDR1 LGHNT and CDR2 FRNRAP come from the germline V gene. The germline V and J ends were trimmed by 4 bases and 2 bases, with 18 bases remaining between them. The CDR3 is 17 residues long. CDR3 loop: CASGSLRPGLTYNEQFF. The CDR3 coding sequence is TGTGCTAGTGGTTCGCTCAGGCCGGGACTCACCTACAATGAGCAGTTCTTC.

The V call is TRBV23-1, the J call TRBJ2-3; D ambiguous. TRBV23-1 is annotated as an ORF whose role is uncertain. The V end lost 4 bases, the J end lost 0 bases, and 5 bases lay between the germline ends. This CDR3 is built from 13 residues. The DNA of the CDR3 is TGCGCCAGCAGTCGGGCAAGCACAGATACGCAGTATTTT. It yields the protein CASSRASTDTQYF.

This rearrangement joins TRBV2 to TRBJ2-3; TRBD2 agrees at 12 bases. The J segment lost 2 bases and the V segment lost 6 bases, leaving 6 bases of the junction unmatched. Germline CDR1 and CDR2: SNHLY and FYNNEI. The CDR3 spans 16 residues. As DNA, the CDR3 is TGTGCCAGCAGGACTCTAGCGGGGGGGACCACAGATACGCAGTATTTT. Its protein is CASRTLAGGTTDTQYF.

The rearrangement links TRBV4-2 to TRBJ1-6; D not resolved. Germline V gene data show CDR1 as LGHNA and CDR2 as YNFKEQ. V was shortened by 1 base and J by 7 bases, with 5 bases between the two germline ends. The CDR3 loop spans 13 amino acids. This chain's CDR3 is CASSQAVNSPLHF. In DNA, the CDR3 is TGTGCCAGCAGCCAAGCGGTGAATTCACCCCTCCACTTT.

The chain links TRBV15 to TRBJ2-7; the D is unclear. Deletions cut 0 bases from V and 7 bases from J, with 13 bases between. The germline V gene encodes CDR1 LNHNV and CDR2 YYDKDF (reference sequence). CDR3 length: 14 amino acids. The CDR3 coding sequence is TGTGCCACCAGCAGAGACCCGTTCATCCGGGAGCAGTACTTC. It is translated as CATSRDPFIREQYF.

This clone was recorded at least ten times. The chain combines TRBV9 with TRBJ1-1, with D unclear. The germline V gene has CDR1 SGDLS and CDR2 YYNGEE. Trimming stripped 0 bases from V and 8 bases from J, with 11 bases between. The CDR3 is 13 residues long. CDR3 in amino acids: CASSVGAHQEAFF. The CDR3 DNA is TGTGCCAGCAGCGTAGGGGCCCATCAAGAAGCTTTCTTT.

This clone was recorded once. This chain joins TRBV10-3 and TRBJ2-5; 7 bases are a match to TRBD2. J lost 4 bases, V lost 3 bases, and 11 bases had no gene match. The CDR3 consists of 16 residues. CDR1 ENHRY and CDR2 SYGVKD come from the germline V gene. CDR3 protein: CAISDLADLLGETQYF. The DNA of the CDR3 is TGTGCCATCAGTGATCTAGCGGACCTTTTGGGAGAGACCCAGTACTTC.

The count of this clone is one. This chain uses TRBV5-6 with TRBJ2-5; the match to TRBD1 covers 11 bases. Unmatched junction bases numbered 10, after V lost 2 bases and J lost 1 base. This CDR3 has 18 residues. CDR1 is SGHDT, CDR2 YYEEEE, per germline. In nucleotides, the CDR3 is TGTGCCAGCAGCTTCGCTTTACCCGGGACAGGGGGCCAAGAGACCCAGTACTTC. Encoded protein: CASSFALPGTGGQETQYF.

The CDR3 sequence: CASGTDRGRETQYF. The CDR3, as DNA: TGTGCTAGTGGCACGGACAGGGGGCGAGAGACCCAGTACTTC. The genes are TRBV12-5 and TRBJ2-5, with 11 bases lining up with TRBD1. The junction had 4 bases not matched to a gene; V was cut back by 6 bases and J by 4 bases. CDR1 and CDR2 (germline): LGHNT, FRNRAP. CDR3 size: 14 residues.